This TCR beta chain is drawn from a study of T cells in Graves' hyperthyroidism and ophthalmopathy. Researchers took RNA transcripts and amplified the TCR beta CDR3 regions from them. HTBI primers drove first-round RT-PCR of the TCR CDR3. TCRdb independently ran MiXCR on the multiplex PCR reads; one entry per CDR3 protein. The sample yields a few hundred thousand distinct CDR3 sequences, around 14% seen once. Each diagnosis drew on symptoms, thyroxine, TRAb, thyroid ultrasound and orbital computed tomography findings. At least ten counts were recorded for this clonotype. With a much larger clone just one base away, this may be a read error. This CDR3 is built from 14 residues. V shed 1 base and J 2 bases; nucleotides not matched to a gene: 0. Germline loops: CDR1 SGHAT, CDR2 FQNNGV.

This TCR came from a woman in her twenties or thirties with Graves' hyperthyroidism that later progressed to Graves' ophthalmopathy. Specimen: blood. J is TRBJ2-7 and V is TRBV11-2; 9 bases agree with TRBD2. In DNA, the CDR3 is TGTGCCAGCAGCTTAGTAGCGGGAGCCTACGAGCAGTACTTC. This codes for CASSLVAGAYEQYF. Together with reference TRBV11-2 and TRBJ2-7, the CDR3 gives the full variable domain: EAGVAQSPRYKIIEKRQSVAFWCNPISGHATLYWYQQILGQGPKLLIQFQNNGVVDDSQLPKDRFSAERLKGVDSTLKIQPAKLEDSAVYLCASSLVAGAYEQYFGPGTRLTVT.